This TCR beta chain was profiled in a study of PD-L1 blockade in urothelial cancer. Whole-study context: From 0 to 3 prior chemotherapy regimens had been given to the patients. The analyses of blood took place 3 weeks (second dose) and 6 weeks after treatment start.

TCRdb keeps only in-frame clones here, not all; method: immunoSEQ multiplex PCR. The sample lists about 87,000 clones; roughly 90% were seen once. Time point noted: pretreatment peripheral blood. The cohort comprised individuals with locally advanced or metastatic urothelial carcinoma. Sequencing was performed on PBMCs, taken around atezolizumab (anti-PD-L1) treatment. The TCR sequence derives from an elderly woman with urothelial cancer.

CDR3 bases: TGTGCCAGCAGTCCCAGACAGGAACCTGAAGCTTTCTTT. This encodes CASSPRQEPEAFF. This sequence joins TRBV27 and TRBJ1-1, with TRBD1 as a possible D gene (6 bases). V gave up 5 bases and J gave up 6 bases, with 13 bases separating them. The CDR3 contains 13 residues. The germline V gene encodes CDR1 MNHEY and CDR2 SMNVEV (reference sequence).